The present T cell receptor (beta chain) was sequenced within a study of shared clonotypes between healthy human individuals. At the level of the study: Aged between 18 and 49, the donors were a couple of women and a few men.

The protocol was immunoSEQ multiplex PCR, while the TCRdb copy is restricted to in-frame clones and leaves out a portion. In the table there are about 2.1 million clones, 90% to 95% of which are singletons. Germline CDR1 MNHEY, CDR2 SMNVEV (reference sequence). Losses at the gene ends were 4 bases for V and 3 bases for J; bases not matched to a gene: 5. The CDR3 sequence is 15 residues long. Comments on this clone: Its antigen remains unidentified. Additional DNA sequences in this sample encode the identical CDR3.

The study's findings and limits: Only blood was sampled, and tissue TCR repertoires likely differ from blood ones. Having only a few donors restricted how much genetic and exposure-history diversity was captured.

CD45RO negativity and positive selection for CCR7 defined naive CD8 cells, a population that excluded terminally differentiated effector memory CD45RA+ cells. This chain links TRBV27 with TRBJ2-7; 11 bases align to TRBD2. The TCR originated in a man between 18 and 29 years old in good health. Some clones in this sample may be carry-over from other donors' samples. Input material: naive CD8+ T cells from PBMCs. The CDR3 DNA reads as TGTGCCAGCAGTTCTAGGACTAGCGGGCACTACGAGCAGTACTTC. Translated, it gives CASSSRTSGHYEQYF.